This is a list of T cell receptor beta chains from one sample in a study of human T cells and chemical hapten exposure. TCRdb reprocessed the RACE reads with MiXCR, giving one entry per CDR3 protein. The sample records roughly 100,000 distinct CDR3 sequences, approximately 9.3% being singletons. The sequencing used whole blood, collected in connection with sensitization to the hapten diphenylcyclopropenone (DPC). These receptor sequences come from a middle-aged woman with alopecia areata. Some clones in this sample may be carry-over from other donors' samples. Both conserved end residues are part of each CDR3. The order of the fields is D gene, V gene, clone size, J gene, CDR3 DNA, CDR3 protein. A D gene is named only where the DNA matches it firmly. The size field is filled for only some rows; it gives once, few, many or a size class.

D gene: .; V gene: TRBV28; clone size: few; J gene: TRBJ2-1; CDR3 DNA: TGTGCCAGCAGGAGCCAGGGGACCTACAATGAGCAGTTCTTC; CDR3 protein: CASRSQGTYNEQFF
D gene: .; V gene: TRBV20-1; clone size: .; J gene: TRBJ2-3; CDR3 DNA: TGCAGTGCTAGAGATCGGGCCAGGGGCCGGGGAGATACGCAGTATTTT; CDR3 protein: CSARDRARGRGDTQYF
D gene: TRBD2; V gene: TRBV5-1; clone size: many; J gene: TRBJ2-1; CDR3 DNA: TGCGCCAGCAGCTTGAGGGAGGGTTCCTACAATGAGCAGTTCTTC; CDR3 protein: CASSLREGSYNEQFF
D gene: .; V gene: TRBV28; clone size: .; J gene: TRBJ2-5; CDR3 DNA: TGTGCCAGCAGTTTATGGAGGGGCAGTCAAGAGACCCAGTACTTC; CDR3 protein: CASSLWRGSQETQYF
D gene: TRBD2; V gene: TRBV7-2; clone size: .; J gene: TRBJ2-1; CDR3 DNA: TGTGCCAGCAGCTTAGGTACTAGCGGGAGGTGGCCGTTCTTC; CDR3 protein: CASSLGTSGRWPFF
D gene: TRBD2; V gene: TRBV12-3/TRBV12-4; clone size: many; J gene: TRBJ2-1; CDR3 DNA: TGTGCCAGCAGTCTGGGACTAGGTCCCCTCAATGAGCAGTTCTTC; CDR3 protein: CASSLGLGPLNEQFF
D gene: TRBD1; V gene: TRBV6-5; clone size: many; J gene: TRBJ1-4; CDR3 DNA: TGTGCCAGCAGTTACTTTCCGACAGGGGGCAGAGAAAAACTGTTTTTT; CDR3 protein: CASSYFPTGGREKLFF
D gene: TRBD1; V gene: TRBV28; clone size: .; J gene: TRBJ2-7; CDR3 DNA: TGTGCCAGCAGTTTATCCGGGGCGACAGGGGGCCTACAGTACTTC; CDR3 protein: CASSLSGATGGLQYF
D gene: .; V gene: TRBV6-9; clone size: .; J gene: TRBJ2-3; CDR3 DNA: TGTGCCAGCAGTTACGAACAGGCTATTATCAATACGCAGTATTTT; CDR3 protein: CASSYEQAIINTQYF
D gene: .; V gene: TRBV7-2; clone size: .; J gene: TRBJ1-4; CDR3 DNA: TGTGCCAGCAGCCCTCGACTGGAGAATGAAAAACTGTTTTTT; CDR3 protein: CASSPRLENEKLFF